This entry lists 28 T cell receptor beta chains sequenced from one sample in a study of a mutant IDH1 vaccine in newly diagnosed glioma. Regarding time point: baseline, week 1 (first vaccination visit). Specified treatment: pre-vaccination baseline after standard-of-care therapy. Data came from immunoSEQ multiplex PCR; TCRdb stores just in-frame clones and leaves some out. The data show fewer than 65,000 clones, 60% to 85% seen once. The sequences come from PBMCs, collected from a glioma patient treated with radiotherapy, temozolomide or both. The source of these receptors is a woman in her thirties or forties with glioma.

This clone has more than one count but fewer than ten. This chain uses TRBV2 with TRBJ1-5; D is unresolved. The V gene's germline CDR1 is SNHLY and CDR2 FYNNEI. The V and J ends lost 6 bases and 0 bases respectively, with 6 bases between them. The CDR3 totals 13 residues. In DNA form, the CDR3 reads TGTGCCAGCAGGCGGGATAGCAATCAGCCCCAGCATTTT. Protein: CASRRDSNQPQHF.

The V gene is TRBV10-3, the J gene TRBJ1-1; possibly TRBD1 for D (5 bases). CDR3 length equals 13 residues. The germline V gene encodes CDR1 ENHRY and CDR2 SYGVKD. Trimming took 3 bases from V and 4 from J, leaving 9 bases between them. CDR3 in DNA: TGTGCCATCAGTGATGGGGGGAGCACTGAAGCTTTCTTT. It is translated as CAISDGGSTEAFF.

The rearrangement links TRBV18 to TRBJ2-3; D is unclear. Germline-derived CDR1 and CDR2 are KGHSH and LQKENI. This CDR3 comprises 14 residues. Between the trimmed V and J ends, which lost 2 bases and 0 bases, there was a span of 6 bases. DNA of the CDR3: TGTGCCAGCTCACCAGGGGTTAGCACAGATACGCAGTATTTT. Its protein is CASSPGVSTDTQYF.

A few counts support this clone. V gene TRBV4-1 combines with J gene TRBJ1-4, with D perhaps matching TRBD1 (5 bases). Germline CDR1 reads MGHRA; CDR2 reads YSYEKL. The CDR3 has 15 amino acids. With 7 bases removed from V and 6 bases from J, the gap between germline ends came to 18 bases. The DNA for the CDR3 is TGCGCCAGCACCGAAGAGTATCAGGGTTATGAAAAACTGTTTTTT. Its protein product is CASTEEYQGYEKLFF.

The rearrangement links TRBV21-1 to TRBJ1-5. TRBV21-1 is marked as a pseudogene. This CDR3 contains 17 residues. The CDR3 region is CASSNMFTGRGNQPQHF. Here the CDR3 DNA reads TGTGCCAGCAGCAATATGTTCACAGGGAGGGGGAATCAGCCCCAGCATTTT.

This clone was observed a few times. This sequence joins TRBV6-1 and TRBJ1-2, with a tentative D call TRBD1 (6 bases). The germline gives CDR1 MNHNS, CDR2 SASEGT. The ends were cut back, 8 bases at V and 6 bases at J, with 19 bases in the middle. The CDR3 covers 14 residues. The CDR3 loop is CASLGGWGINGYTF. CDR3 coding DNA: TGTGCCAGCTTAGGGGGGTGGGGGATAAATGGCTACACCTTC.

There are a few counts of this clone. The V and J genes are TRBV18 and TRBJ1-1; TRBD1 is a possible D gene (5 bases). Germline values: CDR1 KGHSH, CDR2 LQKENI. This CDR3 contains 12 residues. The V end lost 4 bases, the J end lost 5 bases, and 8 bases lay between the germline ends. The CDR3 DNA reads TGTGCCAGCTCACGGTGGGGGACTGAAGCTTTCTTT. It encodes CASSRWGTEAFF. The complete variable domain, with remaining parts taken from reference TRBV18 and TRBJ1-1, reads NAGVMQNPRHLVRRRGQEARLRCSPMKGHSHVYWYRQLPEEGLKFMVYLQKENIIDESGMPKERFSAEFPKEGPSILRIQQVVRGDSAAYFCASSRWGTEAFFGQGTRLTVV.

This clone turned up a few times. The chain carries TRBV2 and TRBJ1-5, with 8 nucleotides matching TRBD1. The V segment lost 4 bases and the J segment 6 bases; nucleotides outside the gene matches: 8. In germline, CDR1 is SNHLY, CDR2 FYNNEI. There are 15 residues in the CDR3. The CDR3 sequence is CASSGPGGSGQPQHF. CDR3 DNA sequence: TGTGCCAGCAGTGGGCCAGGGGGCTCGGGTCAGCCCCAGCATTTT.

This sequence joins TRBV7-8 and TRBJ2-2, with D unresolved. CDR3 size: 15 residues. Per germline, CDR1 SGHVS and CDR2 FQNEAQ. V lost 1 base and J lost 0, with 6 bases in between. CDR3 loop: CASSLVGTNTGELFF. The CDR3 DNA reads TGTGCCAGCAGCTTAGTGGGAACGAACACCGGGGAGCTGTTTTTT.

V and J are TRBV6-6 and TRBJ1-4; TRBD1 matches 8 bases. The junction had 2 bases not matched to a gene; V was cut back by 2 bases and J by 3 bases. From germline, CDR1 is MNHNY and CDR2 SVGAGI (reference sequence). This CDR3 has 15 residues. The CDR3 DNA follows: TGTGCCAGCAGTTACCGGACAGGGCCTAATGAAAAACTGTTTTTT. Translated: CASSYRTGPNEKLFF.

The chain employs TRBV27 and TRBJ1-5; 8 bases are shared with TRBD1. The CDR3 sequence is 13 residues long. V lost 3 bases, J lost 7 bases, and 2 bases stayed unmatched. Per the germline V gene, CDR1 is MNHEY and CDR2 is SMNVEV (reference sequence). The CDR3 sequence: CASSLDRVQPQHF. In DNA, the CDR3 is TGTGCCAGCAGTTTGGACAGGGTCCAGCCCCAGCATTTT.

In nucleotides, the CDR3 is TGTGCCAGCTCACCAGCTCGATCGGGACGAACGATGCTGCCCCTCCACTTT. Translated: CASSPARSGRTMLPLHF. The chain is built from TRBV18 and TRBJ1-6, with D tentatively TRBD1 (5 bases). Between the trimmed V and J ends, which lost 2 bases and 13 bases, there was a span of 24 bases. CDR1 KGHSH and CDR2 LQKENI come from the germline V gene. CDR3 size: 17 residues.

The CDR3: CASNSYGTGAYEQYF. In DNA form, the CDR3 reads TGTGCCAGCAATTCATATGGGACAGGGGCCTACGAGCAGTACTTC. The V gene is TRBV28, the J gene TRBJ2-7; 10 bases agree with TRBD1. V gave up 7 bases and J gave up 2 bases; unmatched junction bases: 8. Germline V CDR1 and CDR2: MDHEN, SYDVKM. The CDR3 is 15 residues long.

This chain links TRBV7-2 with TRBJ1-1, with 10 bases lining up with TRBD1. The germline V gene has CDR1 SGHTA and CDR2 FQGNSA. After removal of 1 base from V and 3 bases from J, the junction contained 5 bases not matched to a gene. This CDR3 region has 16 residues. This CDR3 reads CASSLEGDRGDTEAFF. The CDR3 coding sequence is TGTGCCAGCAGCTTAGAAGGGGACAGGGGCGACACTGAAGCTTTCTTT.

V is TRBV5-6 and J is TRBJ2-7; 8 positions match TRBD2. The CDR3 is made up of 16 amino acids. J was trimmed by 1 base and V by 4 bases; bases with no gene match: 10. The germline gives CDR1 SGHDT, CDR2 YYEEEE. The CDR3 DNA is TGTGCCAGCAGCCCCGTCCCTACTAGCGGATCCTACGAGCAGTACTTC. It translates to CASSPVPTSGSYEQYF.

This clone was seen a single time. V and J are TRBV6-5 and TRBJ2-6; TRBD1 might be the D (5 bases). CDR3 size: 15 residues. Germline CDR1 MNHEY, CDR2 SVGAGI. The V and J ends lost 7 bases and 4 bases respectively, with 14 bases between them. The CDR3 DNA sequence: TGTGCCAGCACTAGACAGTGGCCCGGGGCCAACGTCCTGACTTTC. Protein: CASTRQWPGANVLTF.

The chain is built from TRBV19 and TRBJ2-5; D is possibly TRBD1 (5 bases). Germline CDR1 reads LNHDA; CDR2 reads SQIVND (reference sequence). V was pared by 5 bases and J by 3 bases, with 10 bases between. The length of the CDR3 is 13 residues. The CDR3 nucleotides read TGTGCCAGTAGTCCCCGCAGGGAAGAGACCCAGTACTTC. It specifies CASSPRREETQYF.

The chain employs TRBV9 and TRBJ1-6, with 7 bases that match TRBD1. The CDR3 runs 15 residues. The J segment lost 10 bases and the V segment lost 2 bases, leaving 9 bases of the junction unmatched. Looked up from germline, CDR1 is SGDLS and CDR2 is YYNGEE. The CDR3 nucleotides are TGTGCCAGCAGCGTTTCCCAGGGGGGAGCCTCACCCCTCCACTTT. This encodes CASSVSQGGASPLHF.

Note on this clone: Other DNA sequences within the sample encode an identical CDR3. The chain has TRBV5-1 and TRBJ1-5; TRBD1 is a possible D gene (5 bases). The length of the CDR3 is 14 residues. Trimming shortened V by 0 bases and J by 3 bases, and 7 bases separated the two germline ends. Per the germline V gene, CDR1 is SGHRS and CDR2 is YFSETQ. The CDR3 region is CASSLGGNNQPQHF. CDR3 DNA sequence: TGCGCCAGCAGCTTGGGGGGGAACAATCAGCCCCAGCATTTT. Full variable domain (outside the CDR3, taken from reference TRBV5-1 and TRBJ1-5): KAGVTQTPRYLIKTRGQQVTLSCSPISGHRSVSWYQQTPGQGLQFLFEYFSETQRNKGNFPGRFSGRQFSNSRSEMNVSTLELGDSALYLCASSLGGNNQPQHFGDGTRLSIL.

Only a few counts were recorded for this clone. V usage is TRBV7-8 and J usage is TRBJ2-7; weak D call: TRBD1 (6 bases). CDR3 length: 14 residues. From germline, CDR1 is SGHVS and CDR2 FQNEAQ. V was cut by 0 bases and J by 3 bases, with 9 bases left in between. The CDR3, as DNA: TGTGCCAGCAGCTTAGCGGGACAAAACTACGAGCAGTACTTC. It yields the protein CASSLAGQNYEQYF.

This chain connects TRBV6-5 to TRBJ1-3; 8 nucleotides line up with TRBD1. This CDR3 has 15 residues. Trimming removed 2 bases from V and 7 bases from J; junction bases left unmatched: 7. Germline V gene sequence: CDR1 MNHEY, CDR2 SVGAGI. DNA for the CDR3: TGTGCCAGCAGTTACGCGATGGACAGGGCCAACACCATATATTTT. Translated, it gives CASSYAMDRANTIYF.

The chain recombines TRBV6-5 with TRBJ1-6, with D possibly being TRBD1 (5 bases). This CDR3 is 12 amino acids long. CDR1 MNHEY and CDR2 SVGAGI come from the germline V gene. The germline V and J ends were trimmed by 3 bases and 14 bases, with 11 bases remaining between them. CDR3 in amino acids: CASSYTGWSLHF. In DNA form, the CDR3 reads TGTGCCAGCAGTTATACAGGTTGGTCCCTCCACTTT.

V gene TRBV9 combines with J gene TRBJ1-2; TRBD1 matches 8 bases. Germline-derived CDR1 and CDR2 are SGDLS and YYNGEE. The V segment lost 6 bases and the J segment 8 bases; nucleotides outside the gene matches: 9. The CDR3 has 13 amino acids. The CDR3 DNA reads TGTGCCAGCAATGCGGACAGGGATAACGGCTACACCTTC. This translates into CASNADRDNGYTF.

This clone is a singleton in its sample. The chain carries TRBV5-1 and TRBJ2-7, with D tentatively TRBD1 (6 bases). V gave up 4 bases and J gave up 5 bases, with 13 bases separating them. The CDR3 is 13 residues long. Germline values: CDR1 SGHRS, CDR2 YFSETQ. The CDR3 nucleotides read TGCGCCAGCAGCCAGGACAGCTGGGACGAGCAGTACTTC. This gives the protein CASSQDSWDEQYF.

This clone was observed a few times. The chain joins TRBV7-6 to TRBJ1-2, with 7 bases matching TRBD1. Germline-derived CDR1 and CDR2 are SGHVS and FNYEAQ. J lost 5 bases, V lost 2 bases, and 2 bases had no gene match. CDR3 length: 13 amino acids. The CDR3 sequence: CASSLYRGYGYTF. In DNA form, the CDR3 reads TGTGCCAGCAGCTTATACAGGGGATATGGCTACACCTTC.

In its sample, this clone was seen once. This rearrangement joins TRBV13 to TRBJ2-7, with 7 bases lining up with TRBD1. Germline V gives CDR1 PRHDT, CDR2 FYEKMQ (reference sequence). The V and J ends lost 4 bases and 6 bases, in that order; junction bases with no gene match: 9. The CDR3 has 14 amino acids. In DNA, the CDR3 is TGTGCCAGCAGCTACGGATTTGGGACAGTCGAGCAGTACTTC. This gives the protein CASSYGFGTVEQYF.

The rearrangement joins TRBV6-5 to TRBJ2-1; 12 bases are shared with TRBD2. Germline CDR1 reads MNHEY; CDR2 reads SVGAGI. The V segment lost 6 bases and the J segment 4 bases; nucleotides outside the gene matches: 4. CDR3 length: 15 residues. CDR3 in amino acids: CASSATSGGYNEQFF. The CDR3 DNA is TGTGCCAGCAGCGCGACTAGCGGGGGATACAATGAGCAGTTCTTC.

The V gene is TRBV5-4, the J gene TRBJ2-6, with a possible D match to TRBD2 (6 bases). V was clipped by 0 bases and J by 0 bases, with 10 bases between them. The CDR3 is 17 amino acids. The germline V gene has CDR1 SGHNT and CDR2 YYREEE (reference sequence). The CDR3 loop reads CASSLVGGSSGANVLTF. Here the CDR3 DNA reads TGTGCCAGCAGCTTGGTAGGAGGGAGCTCTGGGGCCAACGTCCTGACTTTC.